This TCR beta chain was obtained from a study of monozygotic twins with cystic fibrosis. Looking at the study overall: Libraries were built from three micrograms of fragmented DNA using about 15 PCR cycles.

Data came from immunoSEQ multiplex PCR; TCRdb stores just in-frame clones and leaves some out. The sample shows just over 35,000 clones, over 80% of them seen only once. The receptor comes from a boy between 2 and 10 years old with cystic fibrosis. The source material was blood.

Here the CDR3 DNA reads TGTGCCAGCAGTACGACTCAAACGTCTGGGGCCAACGTCCTGACTTTC. This codes for CASSTTQTSGANVLTF. The rearrangement joins TRBV2 to TRBJ2-6; the D is unclear. Germline values: CDR1 SNHLY, CDR2 FYNNEI. The V end lost 5 bases, the J end lost 1 base, and 12 bases lay between the germline ends. The CDR3 contains 16 residues. The variable domain in full, with the rest retrieved from reference TRBV2 and TRBJ2-6, is EPEVTQTPSHQVTQMGQEVILRCVPISNHLYFYWYRQILGQKVEFLVSFYNNEISEKSEIFDDQFSVERPDGSNFTLKIRSTKLEDSAMYFCASSTTQTSGANVLTFGAGSRLTVL.